A selection of T cell receptor beta chains follows, all from one sample in a study of T cell responses to AZD1222 COVID-19 vaccine. Libraries were prepared by immunoSEQ multiplex PCR; TCRdb keeps only in-frame clonotypes and omits some of them. The repertoire holds over 45,000 clones, with 70% to 90% as singletons. Sequenced here: peripheral blood, sampled on day 0 of AZD1222 vaccination. These receptors were collected from an adult in good health. Each CDR3 is given without its conserved first and last residue. The order of the fields is V gene, J gene, CDR3 protein.

TRBV24-1,TRBJ2-1,ATSEAGQGMVYYEQF
TRBV10-2,TRBJ2-7,ASSADGTYEQY
TRBV4-2,TRBJ2-3,ASSQEKRGGPDTQY
TRBV7-2,TRBJ2-5,ASSLAGLETQY
TRBV19,TRBJ2-3,ASRTGGGADTQY
TRBV2,TRBJ1-5,ASRRDVGGQPQH
TRBV9,TRBJ2-2,ASSATTGLAGDRRTGELF
TRBV6-5,TRBJ1-6,ASSRGQGDSPLH
TRBV9,TRBJ2-7,ASSPIGQNPYEQY
TRBV24-1,TRBJ2-1,ATSDRRLADNEQF
TRBV4-1,TRBJ1-2,ASSQDRSNYGYT
TRBV7-2,TRBJ1-4,ASSRQRTTSEKLF
TRBV19,TRBJ1-2,ASSILWTEGAGYT
TRBV5-4,TRBJ1-1,ASSSLDRGRGTEAF
TRBV6-5,TRBJ2-5,ASETSGGGGETQY
TRBV15,TRBJ2-3,ATSRDLTGTDTQY
TRBV3-1/TRBV3-2,TRBJ1-5,ASSPRRGANQPQH
TRBV11-2,TRBJ2-1,ASSSDRVYNEQF
TRBV9,TRBJ2-7,ASSVGSGSYEQY
TRBV18,TRBJ1-1,ASSPWDRGMNTEAF
TRBV12-3/TRBV12-4,TRBJ1-1,ASSLELNTEAF
TRBV3-1/TRBV3-2,TRBJ2-2,ASSQGGIPNTGELF
TRBV28,TRBJ2-7,ASKWQGAYEQY
TRBV13,TRBJ1-4,ASSLGATNEKLF
TRBV19,TRBJ1-5,ASSIGQGLEQPQH
TRBV6-5,TRBJ2-3,ASSQDPKGADTQY
TRBV5-4,TRBJ2-7,ASSLGPVGGRSSYEQY
TRBV7-6,TRBJ1-1,ASSFAYGAHNEAF
TRBV9,TRBJ1-2,ASSKSGTDPTYGYT
TRBV7-8,TRBJ1-1,ASSLQVHTEAF
TRBV5-5,TRBJ2-2,ASSWGPTGELF
TRBV10-3,TRBJ2-1,AISEGVGNEQF
TRBV7-2,TRBJ1-5,ASSLGHNSNQPQH
TRBV6-5,TRBJ2-2,ASTQGEGGELF
TRBV9,TRBJ1-4,ASSAWDGSGEKLF
TRBV19,TRBJ1-5,ASTSLSQPQH
TRBV7-3,TRBJ1-6,ASSCRALKRGKCSPLH
TRBV6-1,TRBJ2-5,ASSEAPRGAETQY
TRBV7-9,TRBJ1-4,ASSLDSLNEKLF
TRBV7-8,TRBJ1-5,ASTPDRGVEPQH
TRBV15,TRBJ1-1,ATSRDIRENEAF
TRBV28,TRBJ1-5,ASNGWGAGNQPQH
TRBV18,TRBJ2-7,ASSPGGMTYEQY
TRBV3-1/TRBV3-2,TRBJ2-7,ASSQVGFYEQY
TRBV6-5,TRBJ1-6,ASSPGAVDNSPLH
TRBV9,TRBJ2-2,ASSVSGLSGGELF
TRBV19,TRBJ2-1,ASSTGQGAYNEQF
TRBV28,TRBJ2-1,ASTQVYNEQF
TRBV19,TRBJ2-1,ASSIRSQYNEQF
TRBV9,TRBJ1-6,ASSPGGLNSPLH
TRBV3-1/TRBV3-2,TRBJ1-2,ASSHGEANYGYT
TRBV20-1,TRBJ1-4,SASDWVRQTTNEKLF
TRBV6-1,TRBJ2-7,ASSEYGSPTEQY